Described below is a single TCR beta chain sequence and its context. With 4 bases removed from V and 6 bases from J, the gap between germline ends came to 12 bases. Looked up from germline, CDR1 is MGHRA and CDR2 is YSYEKL. This CDR3 has 13 amino acids. This sample stems from a study of long-term antiretroviral therapy in people with HIV. Researchers report immunoSEQ v3.0 was run at survey level. TCRdb keeps only in-frame clones here, not all; method: immunoSEQ multiplex PCR. The data contain 30,000 or so clones, under 85% of them seen just once; the ten biggest clones take up nearly 3.5%. This clonotype was sampled from a man between 50 and 59 years old with HIV. This sample comprised unsorted PBMCs, obtained 3 years after starting antiretroviral therapy. The chain carries TRBV4-1 and TRBJ1-1; TRBD1 might be the D (6 bases). The CDR3 coding sequence is TGCGCCAGCAGCCCAAACAGGGACGCTGAAGCTTTCTTT. It yields the protein CASSPNRDAEAFF.